The 20 T cell receptor beta chains below come from one sample, sequenced in a study of blood T cell repertoires in COVID-19. Repertoires were generated with immunoSEQ multiplex PCR, while TCRdb's copy carries only in-frame clones and drops some. This repertoire shows 250,000 to 350,000 clones, roughly nine tenths found once; its top ten account for 2.9%. The sample consisted of peripheral blood. The origin of the receptors is a woman in her 30s with COVID-19, enrolled during active disease.

The CDR3 DNA sequence: TGTGCCAGCAGCTTGGGGGCTTTGAACACTGAAGCTTTCTTT. This encodes CASSLGALNTEAFF. V is TRBV5-6 and J is TRBJ1-1; D remains unclear. Trimming left V 0 bases short and J 0 bases short, with 6 bases between. This CDR3 spans 14 amino acids. Germline V gives CDR1 SGHDT, CDR2 YYEEEE. The full variable domain, completed using reference TRBV5-6 and TRBJ1-1, is DAGVTQSPTHLIKTRGQQVTLRCSPKSGHDTVSWYQQALGQGPQFIFQYYEEEERQRGNFPDRFSGHQFPNYSSELNVNALLLGDSALYLCASSLGALNTEAFFGQGTRLTVV.

The genes are TRBV23-1 and TRBJ1-3, with 8 bases lining up with TRBD1. TRBV23-1 is known as an ORF, though its function is uncertain. Germline trimming cut 0 bases from V and 1 base from J; bases unmatched to any gene: 8. CDR3 length: 18 amino acids. The CDR3 sequence: CASSQSEDREESGNTIYF. For the CDR3, the DNA is TGCGCCAGCAGTCAATCTGAGGACAGGGAAGAGTCTGGAAACACCATATATTTT.

This chain links TRBV7-3 with TRBJ2-1; maybe TRBD2 (5 bases). Germline loops: CDR1 SGHTA, CDR2 FQGTGA. Trimming removed 4 bases at V and 5 bases at J, with 9 bases between. The CDR3 covers 13 residues. The CDR3 sequence: CASSSGLNNEQFF. DNA of the CDR3: TGTGCCAGCAGCTCCGGACTGAACAATGAGCAGTTCTTC.

The chain is built from TRBV28 and TRBJ2-5; D ambiguous. CDR3 size: 15 residues. Trimming pared 7 bases from V and 7 bases from J, leaving 22 bases between. In germline, CDR1 is MDHEN, CDR2 SYDVKM. In DNA, the CDR3 is TGTGCCAGCAAGAAGAGCTTAGACTCCCCGGGGACCCAGTACTTC. Protein sequence: CASKKSLDSPGTQYF.

This chain connects TRBV7-9 to TRBJ2-7; D is possibly TRBD2 (5 bases). The germline V and J ends were trimmed by 4 bases and 4 bases, with 14 bases remaining between them. Germline CDR1 and CDR2: SEHNR and FQNEAQ (reference sequence). This CDR3 has 14 residues. In nucleotides, the CDR3 is TGTGCCAGCAGCTCCACGATGGGCGGGTACGAGCAGTACTTC. Its protein is CASSSTMGGYEQYF.

The rearrangement links TRBV6-5 to TRBJ2-5, with 7 positions matching TRBD1. The CDR3 totals 14 residues. Per the germline V gene, CDR1 is MNHEY and CDR2 is SVGAGI. Germline trimming cut 6 bases from V and 4 bases from J; bases unmatched to any gene: 8. Here the CDR3 reads CASSPTGAVETQYF. The DNA of the CDR3 is TGTGCCAGCAGCCCCACAGGGGCAGTAGAGACCCAGTACTTC.

The rearrangement uses TRBV18 and TRBJ2-3, with 7 bases identical to TRBD1. CDR3 length: 15 amino acids. The junction had 5 bases not matched to a gene; V was cut back by 5 bases and J by 0 bases. Germline V lookup: CDR1 KGHSH, CDR2 LQKENI. For the CDR3, the DNA is TGTGCCAGCTCAGAGGGACAGAGGAGCACAGATACGCAGTATTTT. Protein: CASSEGQRSTDTQYF.

CDR3 in amino acids: CASSLDRADGYTF. CDR3 nucleotides: TGTGCCAGCAGCTTAGACAGGGCGGATGGCTACACCTTC. The genes are TRBV13 and TRBJ1-2, with D maybe TRBD1 (6 bases). The CDR3 sequence is 13 residues long. Trimming pared 1 base from V and 6 bases from J, leaving 9 bases between. The germline CDR1 and CDR2 sequences are PRHDT and FYEKMQ (reference sequence).

The chain employs TRBV19 and TRBJ2-7; 10 nucleotides line up with TRBD1. V shed 7 bases, J shed 1 base, and the junction held 7 bases outside the gene matches. From germline, CDR1 is LNHDA and CDR2 SQIVND (reference sequence). The CDR3 contains 15 residues. The CDR3 loop is CASKGRDRGSYEQYF. In nucleotides, the CDR3 is TGTGCCAGTAAGGGGAGGGACAGGGGTTCCTACGAGCAGTACTTC.

CDR3 DNA: TGTGCCAGCAGCCTTACCGGGACAGGAAGCTACGAGCAGTACTTC. Amino acid sequence: CASSLTGTGSYEQYF. The V gene is TRBV11-3, the J gene TRBJ2-7; 8 bases agree with TRBD1. The CDR3 spans 15 residues. CDR1 and CDR2 from the germline V gene are SGHNT and YENEEA. Trimming cost V 5 bases and J 3 bases; bases outside gene matches: 9.

V usage is TRBV29-1 and J usage is TRBJ1-2; TRBD1 matches 7 bases. The CDR3 length is 12 residues. Germline trimming cut 6 bases from V and 8 bases from J; bases unmatched to any gene: 9. Germline CDR1 is SQVTM and CDR2 is ANQGSEA. CDR3 in amino acids: CSVAGTVKGYTF. The DNA for the CDR3 is TGCAGCGTCGCCGGGACAGTAAAAGGCTACACCTTC.

Written as DNA, the CDR3 is TGTGCCAGCAGCTTAACGGACAGGGGTTCACCCCTCCACTTT. Its protein is CASSLTDRGSPLHF. The chain couples TRBV7-3 to TRBJ1-6; 9 bases line up with TRBD1. Losses at the gene ends were 0 bases for V and 9 bases for J; bases not matched to a gene: 0. The CDR3 sequence is 14 residues long. Looked up from germline, CDR1 is SGHTA and CDR2 is FQGTGA.

The chain is built from TRBV10-2 and TRBJ1-2, with unresolved D. The germline V gene encodes CDR1 WSHSY and CDR2 SAAADI. The CDR3 has 16 residues. The V end was cut by 6 bases, the J end by 0 bases, with 17 bases between. Written as DNA, the CDR3 is TGCGCCAGCAGCCCCGTTGGTAGCCCGGCTAACTATGGCTACACCTTC. This encodes CASSPVGSPANYGYTF.

The chain is built from TRBV28 and TRBJ1-5; D remains ambiguous. The germline gives CDR1 MDHEN, CDR2 SYDVKM. The CDR3 runs 14 residues. V lost 10 bases to trimming and J lost 2 bases, with 15 bases between them. The CDR3 reads CATLRGLGNQPQHF. CDR3 nucleotide sequence: TGTGCCACCCTTCGAGGTCTGGGCAATCAGCCCCAGCATTTT. Variable domain in full (rest from reference TRBV28 and TRBJ1-5): DVKVTQSSRYLVKRTGEKVFLECVQDMDHENMFWYRQDPGLGLRLIYFSYDVKMKEKGDIPEGYSVSREKKERFSLILESASTNQTSMYLCATLRGLGNQPQHFGDGTRLSIL.

The J gene is TRBJ1-3, the V gene TRBV7-2; 7 bases map to TRBD1. The CDR3 spans 14 residues. Trimming removed 4 bases from V and 6 bases from J; junction bases left unmatched: 6. Germline V gene data show CDR1 as SGHTA and CDR2 as FQGNSA. Here the CDR3 DNA reads TGTGCCAGCAGCTCGGGACAGCGGATAAACACCATATATTTT. This codes for CASSSGQRINTIYF.

This clone was picked up one time. The gene calls are TRBV6-2 or TRBV6-3 and TRBJ1-2; no firm D call. Germline lookup yields CDR1 MNHEY and CDR2 SVGEGT. The V gene lost 5 bases and the J gene lost 1 base, with 8 bases spanning the gap. CDR3 length equals 13 residues. Here the CDR3 reads CASSLQNNYGYTF. In nucleotides, the CDR3 is TGTGCCAGCAGTCTACAGAATAACTATGGCTACACCTTC.

This clone was seen only a few times. V and J are TRBV5-1 and TRBJ2-5, with unresolved D. The CDR3 loop spans 14 amino acids. Germline V gene data show CDR1 as SGHRS and CDR2 as YFSETQ. Trimming cost V 1 base and J 1 base, with 8 bases left between them. This chain's CDR3 is CASSLLVSQETQYF. The CDR3 coding sequence is TGCGCCAGCAGCTTGTTAGTGAGCCAAGAGACCCAGTACTTC.

The chain recombines TRBV3-1 (or the pseudogene TRBV3-2) with TRBJ1-1, with 7 nucleotides matching TRBD1. The CDR3 extends over 14 amino acids. The V and J ends lost 4 bases and 3 bases, in that order; junction bases with no gene match: 5. Germline loops: CDR1 LGHDT, CDR2 YNNKEL (reference sequence). The CDR3 bases are TGTGCCAGCAGCCCCGATGACAGGGACACTGAAGCTTTCTTT. Its translation is CASSPDDRDTEAFF.

The chain has TRBV5-1 and TRBJ2-1, with a weak D call TRBD2 (6 bases). Germline CDR1 reads SGHRS; CDR2 reads YFSETQ. Between the trimmed V and J ends, which lost 0 bases and 12 bases, there was a span of 16 bases. This CDR3 region has 14 residues. The CDR3 DNA follows: TGCGCCAGCAGCTTGGAGTTGTTTCGGGAGCGGCAGTTCTTC. It codes for CASSLELFRERQFF.

Comments on this clone: This sample also contains other DNA sequences that code for the same CDR3. The CDR3 coding sequence is TGTGCCAGTAGCCGACAGGGCTATGGCTACACCTTC. The encoded protein is CASSRQGYGYTF. The rearrangement links TRBV19 to TRBJ1-2; 7 bases are shared with TRBD1. V was clipped by 6 bases and J by 4 bases; unmatched bases: 2. This CDR3 contains 12 residues. Per germline, CDR1 LNHDA and CDR2 SQIVND (reference sequence).